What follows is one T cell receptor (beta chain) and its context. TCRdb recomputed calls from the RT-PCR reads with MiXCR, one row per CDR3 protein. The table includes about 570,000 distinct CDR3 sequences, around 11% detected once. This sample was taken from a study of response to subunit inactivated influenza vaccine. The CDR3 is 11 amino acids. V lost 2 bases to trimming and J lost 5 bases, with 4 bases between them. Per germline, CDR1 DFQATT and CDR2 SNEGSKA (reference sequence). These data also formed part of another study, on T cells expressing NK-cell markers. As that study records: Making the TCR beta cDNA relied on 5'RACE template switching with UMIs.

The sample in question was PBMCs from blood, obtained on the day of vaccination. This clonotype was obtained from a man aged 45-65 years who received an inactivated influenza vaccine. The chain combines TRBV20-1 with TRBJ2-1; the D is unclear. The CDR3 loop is CSARWDNEQFF. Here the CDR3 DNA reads TGCAGTGCTAGATGGGACAATGAGCAGTTCTTC.